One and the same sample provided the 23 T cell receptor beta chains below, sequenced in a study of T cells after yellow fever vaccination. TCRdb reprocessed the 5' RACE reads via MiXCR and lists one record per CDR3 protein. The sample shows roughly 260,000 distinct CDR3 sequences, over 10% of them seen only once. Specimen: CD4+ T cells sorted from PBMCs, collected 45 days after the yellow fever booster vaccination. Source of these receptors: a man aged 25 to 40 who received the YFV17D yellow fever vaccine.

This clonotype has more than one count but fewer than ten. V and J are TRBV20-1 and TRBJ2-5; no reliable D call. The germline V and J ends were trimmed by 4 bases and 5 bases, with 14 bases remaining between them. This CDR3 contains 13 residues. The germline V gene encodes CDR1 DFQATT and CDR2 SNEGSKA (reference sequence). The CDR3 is CSATLTPRETQYF. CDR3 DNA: TGCAGTGCTACCCTGACACCGCGGGAGACCCAGTACTTC.

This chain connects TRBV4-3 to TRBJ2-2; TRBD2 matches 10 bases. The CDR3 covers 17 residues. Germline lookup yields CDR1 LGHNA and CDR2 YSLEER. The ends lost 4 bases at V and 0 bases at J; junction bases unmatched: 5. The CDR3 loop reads CASSRLTSGANTGELFF. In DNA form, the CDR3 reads TGCGCCAGCAGCCGACTCACTAGCGGGGCGAACACCGGGGAGCTGTTTTTT.

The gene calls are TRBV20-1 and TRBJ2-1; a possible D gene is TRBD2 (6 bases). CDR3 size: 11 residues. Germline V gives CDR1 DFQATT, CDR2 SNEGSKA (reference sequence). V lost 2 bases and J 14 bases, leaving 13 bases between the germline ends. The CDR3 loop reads CSARIGLAKFF. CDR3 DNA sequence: TGCAGTGCTAGAATTGGCCTAGCGAAGTTCTTC.

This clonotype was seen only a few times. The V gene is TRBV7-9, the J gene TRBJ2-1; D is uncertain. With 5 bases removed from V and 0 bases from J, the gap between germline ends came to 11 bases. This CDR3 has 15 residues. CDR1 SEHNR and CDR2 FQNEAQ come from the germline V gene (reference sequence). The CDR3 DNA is TGTGCCAGCAGCCGATCCTTAAGCTCCTACAATGAGCAGTTCTTC. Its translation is CASSRSLSSYNEQFF.

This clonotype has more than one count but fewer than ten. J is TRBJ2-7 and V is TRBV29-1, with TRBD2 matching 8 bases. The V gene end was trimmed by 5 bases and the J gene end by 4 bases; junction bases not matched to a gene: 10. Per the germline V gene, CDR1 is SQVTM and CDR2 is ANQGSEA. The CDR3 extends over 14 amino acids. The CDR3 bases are TGCAGCGTTAAACTAGCGGAGGGGGTTTACGAGCAGTACTTC. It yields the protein CSVKLAEGVYEQYF.

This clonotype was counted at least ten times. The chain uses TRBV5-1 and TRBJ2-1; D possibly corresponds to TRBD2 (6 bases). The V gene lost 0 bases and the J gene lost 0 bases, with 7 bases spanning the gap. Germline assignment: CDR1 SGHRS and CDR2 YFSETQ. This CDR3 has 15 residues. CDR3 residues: CASSLVSGSYNEQFF. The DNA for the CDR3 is TGCGCCAGCAGCTTGGTTAGCGGCTCCTACAATGAGCAGTTCTTC.

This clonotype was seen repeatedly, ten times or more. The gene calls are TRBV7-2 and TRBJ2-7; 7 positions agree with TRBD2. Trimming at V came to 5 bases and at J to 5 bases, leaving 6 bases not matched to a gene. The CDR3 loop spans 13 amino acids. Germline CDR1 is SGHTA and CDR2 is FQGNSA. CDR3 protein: CASSLTSAHEQYF. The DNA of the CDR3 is TGTGCCAGCAGCCTCACTAGCGCCCACGAGCAGTACTTC.

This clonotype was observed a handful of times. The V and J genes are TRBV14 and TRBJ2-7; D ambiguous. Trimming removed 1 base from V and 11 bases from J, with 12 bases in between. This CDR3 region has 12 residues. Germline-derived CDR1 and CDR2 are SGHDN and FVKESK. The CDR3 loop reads CASSQVRGQEYF. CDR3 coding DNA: TGTGCCAGCAGCCAAGTTCGAGGCCAGGAGTACTTC.

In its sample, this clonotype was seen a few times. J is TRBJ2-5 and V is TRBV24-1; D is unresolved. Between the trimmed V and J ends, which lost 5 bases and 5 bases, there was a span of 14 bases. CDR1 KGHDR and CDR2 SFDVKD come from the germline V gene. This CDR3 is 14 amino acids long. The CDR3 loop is CATSGSGFAETQYF. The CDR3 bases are TGTGCCACCAGTGGATCTGGGTTCGCGGAGACCCAGTACTTC.

This CDR3 is CAIQTDRGMNTEAFF. CDR3 in DNA: TGTGCCATCCAAACCGACAGGGGGATGAACACTGAAGCTTTCTTT. The chain uses TRBV10-3 and TRBJ1-1, with 9 bases identical to TRBD1. V shed 8 bases and J 0 bases; nucleotides not matched to a gene: 7. In germline, CDR1 is ENHRY, CDR2 SYGVKD. This CDR3 comprises 15 residues.

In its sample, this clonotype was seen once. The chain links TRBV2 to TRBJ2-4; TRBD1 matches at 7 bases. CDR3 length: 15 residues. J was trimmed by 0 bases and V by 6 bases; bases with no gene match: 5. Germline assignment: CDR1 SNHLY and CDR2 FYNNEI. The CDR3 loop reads CASSRDRGAKNIQYF. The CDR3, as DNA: TGTGCCAGCAGCCGGGACAGAGGAGCCAAAAACATTCAGTACTTC.

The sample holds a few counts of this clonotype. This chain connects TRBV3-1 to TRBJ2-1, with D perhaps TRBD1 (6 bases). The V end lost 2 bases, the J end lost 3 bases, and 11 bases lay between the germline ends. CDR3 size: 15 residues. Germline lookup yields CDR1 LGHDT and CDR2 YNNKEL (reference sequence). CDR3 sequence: CASSQTGKNYNEQFF. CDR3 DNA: TGTGCCAGCAGCCAAACAGGGAAGAACTACAATGAGCAGTTCTTC.

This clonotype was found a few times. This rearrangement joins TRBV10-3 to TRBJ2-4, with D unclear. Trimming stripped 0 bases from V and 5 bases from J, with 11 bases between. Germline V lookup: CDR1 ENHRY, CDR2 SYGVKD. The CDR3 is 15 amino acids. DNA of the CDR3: TGTGCCATCAGTGAGTCGGGGAATGGGGAAAACATTCAGTACTTC. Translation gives CAISESGNGENIQYF.

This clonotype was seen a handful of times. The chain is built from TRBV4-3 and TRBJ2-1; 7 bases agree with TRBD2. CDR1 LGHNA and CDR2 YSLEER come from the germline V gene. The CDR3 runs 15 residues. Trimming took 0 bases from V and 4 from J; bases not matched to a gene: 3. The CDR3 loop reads CASSQERAGYNEQFF. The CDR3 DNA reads TGCGCCAGCAGCCAAGAACGAGCGGGGTACAATGAGCAGTTCTTC.

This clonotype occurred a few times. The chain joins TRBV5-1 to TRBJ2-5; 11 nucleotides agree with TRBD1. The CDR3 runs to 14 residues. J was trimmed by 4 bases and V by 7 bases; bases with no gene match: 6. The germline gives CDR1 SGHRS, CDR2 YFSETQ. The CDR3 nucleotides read TGCGCCAGCGGAGGACAGGGGGCTGGAGAGACCCAGTACTTC. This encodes CASGGQGAGETQYF. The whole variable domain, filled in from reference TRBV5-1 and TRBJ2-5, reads KAGVTQTPRYLIKTRGQQVTLSCSPISGHRSVSWYQQTPGQGLQFLFEYFSETQRNKGNFPGRFSGRQFSNSRSEMNVSTLELGDSALYLCASGGQGAGETQYFGPGTRLLVL.

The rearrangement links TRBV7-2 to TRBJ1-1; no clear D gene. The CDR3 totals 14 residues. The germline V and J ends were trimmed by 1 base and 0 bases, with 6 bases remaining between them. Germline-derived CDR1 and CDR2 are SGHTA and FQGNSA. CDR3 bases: TGTGCCAGCAGCTTAGGGTTTATGAACACTGAAGCTTTCTTT. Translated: CASSLGFMNTEAFF.

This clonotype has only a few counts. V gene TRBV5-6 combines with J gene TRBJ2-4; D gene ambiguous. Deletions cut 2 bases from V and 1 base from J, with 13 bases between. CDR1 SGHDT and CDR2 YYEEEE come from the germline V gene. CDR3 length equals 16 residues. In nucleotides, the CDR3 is TGTGCCAGCAGCTTCGGGCCCGACGCGGCCAAAAACATTCAGTACTTC. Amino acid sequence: CASSFGPDAAKNIQYF.

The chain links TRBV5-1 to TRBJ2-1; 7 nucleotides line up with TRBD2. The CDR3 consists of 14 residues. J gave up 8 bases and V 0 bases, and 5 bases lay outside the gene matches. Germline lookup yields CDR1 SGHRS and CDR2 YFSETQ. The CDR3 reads CASSLVRAGDEQFF. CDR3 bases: TGCGCCAGCAGCTTGGTGCGTGCGGGGGATGAGCAGTTCTTC.

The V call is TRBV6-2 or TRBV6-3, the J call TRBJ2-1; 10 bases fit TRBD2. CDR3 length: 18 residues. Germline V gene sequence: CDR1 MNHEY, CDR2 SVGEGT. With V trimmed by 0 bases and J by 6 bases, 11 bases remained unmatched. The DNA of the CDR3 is TGTGCCAGCAGTTACTCGAAGGGGGAACTAGCGGGGCTCAATGAGCAGTTCTTC. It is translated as CASSYSKGELAGLNEQFF.

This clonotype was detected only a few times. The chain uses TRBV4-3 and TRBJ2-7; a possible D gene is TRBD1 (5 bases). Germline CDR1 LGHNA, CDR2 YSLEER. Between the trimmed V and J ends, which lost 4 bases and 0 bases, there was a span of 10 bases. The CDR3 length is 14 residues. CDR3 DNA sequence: TGCGCCAGCAGCCCCGCCAGGGACTCCTACGAGCAGTACTTC. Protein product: CASSPARDSYEQYF.

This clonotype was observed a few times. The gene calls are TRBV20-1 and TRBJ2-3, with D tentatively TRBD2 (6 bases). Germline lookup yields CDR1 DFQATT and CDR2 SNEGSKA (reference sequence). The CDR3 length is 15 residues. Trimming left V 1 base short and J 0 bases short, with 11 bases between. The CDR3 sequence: CSARAASASTDTQYF. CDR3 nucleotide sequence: TGCAGTGCTAGAGCGGCTAGCGCAAGCACAGATACGCAGTATTTT.

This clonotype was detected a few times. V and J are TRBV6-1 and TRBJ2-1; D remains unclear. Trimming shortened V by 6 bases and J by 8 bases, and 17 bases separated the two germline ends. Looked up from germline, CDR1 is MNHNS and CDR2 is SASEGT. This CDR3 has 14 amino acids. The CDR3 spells CASRRDAGRYEQFF. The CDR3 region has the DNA TGTGCCAGCAGGAGAGACGCTGGACGGTATGAGCAGTTCTTC.

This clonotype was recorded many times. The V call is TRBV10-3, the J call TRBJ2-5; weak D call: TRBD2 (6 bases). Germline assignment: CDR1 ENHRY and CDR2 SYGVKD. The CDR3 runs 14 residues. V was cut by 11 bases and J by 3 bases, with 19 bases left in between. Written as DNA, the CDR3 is TGTGCCGCCTACTCTGGACTATTTGAAGAGACCCAGTACTTC. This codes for CAAYSGLFEETQYF.